These 30 T cell receptor beta chains were all obtained from the same sample, sequenced in a study of T-cell reconstitution after alpha-beta-depleted transplantation in children. TCRbeta library preparation incorporated unique molecular identifiers. A single record per CDR3 protein comes from TCRdb applying MiXCR to the PCR reads. The data contain approximately 34,000 distinct CDR3 sequences, 5% to 7% of them singletons. No antigen has been identified for these receptors. Findings and caveats of the study: After transplant, at about two months, alpha-beta T cells were reportedly derived from several hundred expanded graft clones.

The starting material was peripheral blood, obtained 60 days after TCRalphabeta/CD19-depleted stem cell transplant. The receptor set was obtained from a child less than two years old who had a stem cell transplant for acute myeloid leukemia, so the T cells may come from the graft donor.

V usage is TRBV7-3 and J usage is TRBJ1-1; weak D call: TRBD1 (5 bases). V shed 2 bases and J shed 0 bases, with 7 bases lying between them. This CDR3 comprises 14 residues. Germline V CDR1 and CDR2: SGHTA, FQGTGA. In nucleotides, the CDR3 is TGTGCCAGCAGCTTAGGGGGGTTGAACACTGAAGCTTTCTTT. This encodes CASSLGGLNTEAFF.

This clonotype was recorded many times. The chain links TRBV4-2 to TRBJ2-2; D is possibly TRBD1 (6 bases). Germline assignment: CDR1 LGHNA and CDR2 YNFKEQ. Trimming cost V 4 bases and J 8 bases, with 20 bases left between them. The CDR3 sequence is 16 residues long. The CDR3 loop is CASSPFTAPRGGELFF. The CDR3 DNA is TGTGCCAGCAGCCCCTTCACAGCACCTAGGGGGGGGGAGCTGTTTTTT.

This clonotype has a count of ten or more. CDR3 residues: CASSPWHQETQYF. The CDR3 coding sequence is TGTGCCAGCAGCCCTTGGCACCAAGAGACCCAGTACTTC. This chain joins TRBV7-3 and TRBJ2-5, with unresolved D. V gave up 5 bases and J gave up 0 bases, with 7 bases separating them. The CDR3 runs to 13 residues. The germline V gene has CDR1 SGHTA and CDR2 FQGTGA. The whole variable domain, remainder taken from reference TRBV7-3 and TRBJ2-5, is GAGVSQTPSNKVTEKGKYVELRCDPISGHTALYWYRQSLGQGPEFLIYFQGTGAADDSGLPNDRFFAVRPEGSVSTLKIQRTERGDSAVYLCASSPWHQETQYFGPGTRLLVL.

Many counts were recorded for this clonotype. This chain uses TRBV4-3 with TRBJ2-1; possible D gene TRBD1, 6 bases. Looked up from germline, CDR1 is LGHNA and CDR2 is YSLEER. V was trimmed by 0 bases and J by 6 bases, leaving 15 bases between them. CDR3 size: 16 residues. CDR3 DNA: TGCGCCAGCAGCCAAGAGGGGGCCTTACTAGGCAATGAGCAGTTCTTC. This sequence encodes CASSQEGALLGNEQFF.

This clonotype occurred many times. The chain is built from TRBV24-1 and TRBJ2-3; D gene ambiguous. The V end lost 0 bases, the J end lost 6 bases, and 6 bases lay between the germline ends. CDR1 KGHDR and CDR2 SFDVKD come from the germline V gene. This CDR3 contains 13 residues. CDR3 residues: CATSDLALDTQYF. Here the CDR3 DNA reads TGTGCCACCAGTGATTTGGCCCTTGATACGCAGTATTTT.

This clonotype occurred many times. The V call is TRBV29-1, the J call TRBJ2-7; TRBD1 is a possible D gene (6 bases). V was clipped by 1 base and J by 5 bases, with 9 bases between them. The CDR3 covers 12 residues. Germline CDR1 SQVTM, CDR2 ANQGSEA. The CDR3 DNA follows: TGCAGCGTTGAAGGGACAGTAAACGAGCAGTACTTC. It specifies CSVEGTVNEQYF.

This clonotype was seen many times. The J gene is TRBJ2-3, the V gene TRBV28; 12 positions agree with TRBD2. This CDR3 comprises 16 residues. J was trimmed by 4 bases and V by 5 bases; bases with no gene match: 7. Germline CDR1 and CDR2: MDHEN and SYDVKM. As DNA, the CDR3 is TGTGCCAGCAGTCCTACTAGCGGGGGGAGCTCAGATACGCAGTATTTT. This sequence encodes CASSPTSGGSSDTQYF. Variable domain in full (rest from reference TRBV28 and TRBJ2-3): DVKVTQSSRYLVKRTGEKVFLECVQDMDHENMFWYRQDPGLGLRLIYFSYDVKMKEKGDIPEGYSVSREKKERFSLILESASTNQTSMYLCASSPTSGGSSDTQYFGPGTRLTVL.

The rearrangement uses TRBV30 and TRBJ2-7; 7 bases fit TRBD2. The CDR3 length is 15 residues. V lost 1 base to trimming and J lost 0 bases; unmatched junction nucleotides: 6. Per the germline V gene, CDR1 is GTSNPN and CDR2 is SVGIG (reference sequence). The CDR3 spells CAWSEPGLSSYEQYF. DNA of the CDR3: TGTGCCTGGAGTGAGCCGGGACTAAGCTCCTACGAGCAGTACTTC.

The genes are TRBV3-1 and TRBJ2-7; D perhaps matches TRBD2 (5 bases). Between the trimmed V and J ends, which lost 11 bases and 5 bases, there was a span of 25 bases. The CDR3 covers 15 residues. The germline V gene has CDR1 LGHDT and CDR2 YNNKEL (reference sequence). As DNA, the CDR3 is TGTGCCTCCTGCCAAGATCGTCGGGGTTACGACGAGCAGTACTTC. Its translation is CASCQDRRGYDEQYF.

This clonotype has at least ten counts. The CDR3 DNA is TGTGCCAGCAGCTTAGACGTTATTGAGCACTATGGCTACACCTTC. This sequence encodes CASSLDVIEHYGYTF. The gene calls are TRBV7-2 and TRBJ1-2; D is undetermined. The length of the CDR3 is 15 residues. Germline V lookup: CDR1 SGHTA, CDR2 FQGNSA. V lost 1 base and J 3 bases, leaving 12 bases between the germline ends.

This clonotype appeared many times. The genes are TRBV12-3 or TRBV12-4 and TRBJ1-5; TRBD1 is a possible D gene (5 bases). This CDR3 comprises 14 residues. V was clipped by 3 bases and J by 8 bases, with 14 bases between them. CDR3 amino acids: CASSFRAGSKPQHF. For the CDR3, the DNA is TGTGCCAGCAGTTTCCGGGCAGGGAGTAAGCCCCAGCATTTT.

This clonotype has ten or more counts. This chain links TRBV7-3 with TRBJ2-2, with 9 bases matching TRBD2. V lost 5 bases and J lost 1; bases outside the gene matches: 11. Germline CDR1 SGHTA, CDR2 FQGTGA. The CDR3 runs 18 residues. Here the CDR3 reads CASSPTSAAGGNTGELFF. The CDR3 region has the DNA TGTGCCAGCAGCCCCACCTCGGCAGCGGGGGGGAACACCGGGGAGCTGTTTTTT.

This clonotype has a count of ten or more. The chain couples TRBV7-9 to TRBJ2-5; 8 positions agree with TRBD1. This CDR3 has 16 amino acids. The germline V gene has CDR1 SEHNR and CDR2 FQNEAQ (reference sequence). After removal of 5 bases from V and 4 bases from J, the junction contained 12 bases not matched to a gene. The CDR3 DNA is TGTGCCAGCAGCCCCCCCGCAGGGGGCGTTGGAGAGACCCAGTACTTC. This codes for CASSPPAGGVGETQYF.

This clonotype was counted a few times. The gene calls are TRBV28 and TRBJ2-5; TRBD2 matches 7 bases. The V gene end was trimmed by 5 bases and the J gene end by 1 base; junction bases not matched to a gene: 10. The CDR3 is 16 amino acids. In germline, CDR1 is MDHEN, CDR2 SYDVKM. The CDR3 DNA sequence: TGTGCCAGCAGTCCCCCGGGTAGCGGGCCCCAAGAGACCCAGTACTTC. It encodes CASSPPGSGPQETQYF.

This clonotype was observed at least ten times. The chain has TRBV30 and TRBJ2-5; D is possibly TRBD1 (5 bases). This CDR3 has 12 residues. Germline V gene sequence: CDR1 GTSNPN, CDR2 SVGIG (reference sequence). Trimming removed 4 bases at V and 0 bases at J, with 6 bases between. CDR3 bases: TGTGCCTGGAAGGGGAACCAAGAGACCCAGTACTTC. It encodes CAWKGNQETQYF.

This clonotype was counted ten times or more. V gene TRBV4-2 combines with J gene TRBJ2-3, with D possibly TRBD2 on 6 matching bases. Germline V CDR1 and CDR2: LGHNA, YNFKEQ. V was trimmed by 2 bases and J by 1 base, leaving 13 bases between them. This CDR3 is built from 16 residues. CDR3 region: CASSQPAWGGTDTQYF. The CDR3 bases are TGTGCCAGCAGCCAACCTGCTTGGGGGGGCACAGATACGCAGTATTTT.

In this sample, this clonotype turned up many times. This chain joins TRBV10-1 and TRBJ2-5; 7 bases are a match to TRBD1. The CDR3 is 16 amino acids. V was pared by 3 bases and J by 1 base, with 8 bases of the junction left unmatched. Germline CDR1 is WNHNN and CDR2 is SYGVQD (reference sequence). This CDR3 reads CASSEGQGQSQETQYF. Written as DNA, the CDR3 is TGCGCCAGCAGTGAAGGCCAGGGACAGTCCCAAGAGACCCAGTACTTC.

This clonotype was counted many times. The genes are TRBV7-2 and TRBJ2-7; possibly TRBD1 for D (6 bases). Trimming left V 2 bases short and J 5 bases short, with 10 bases between. This CDR3 contains 13 residues. Germline CDR1 is SGHTA and CDR2 is FQGNSA. CDR3 DNA sequence: TGTGCCAGCAGCTTACCAGGGGCGGACGAGCAGTACTTC. It encodes CASSLPGADEQYF.

This clonotype occurred many times. The chain recombines TRBV6-5 with TRBJ1-2; the match to TRBD1 covers 7 bases. Germline loops: CDR1 MNHEY, CDR2 SVGAGI. The J segment lost 11 bases and the V segment lost 5 bases, leaving 14 bases of the junction unmatched. The length of the CDR3 is 14 residues. CDR3 region: CASSLAGGQFPYTF. DNA of the CDR3: TGTGCCAGCAGTCTGGCCGGGGGACAGTTTCCATACACCTTC.

This clonotype appeared a few times. The J gene is TRBJ2-7, the V gene TRBV20-1, with 12 bases identical to TRBD2. The length of the CDR3 is 15 residues. V trimming: 5 bases; J trimming: 1 base; junction bases outside the gene matches: 6. In germline, CDR1 is DFQATT, CDR2 SNEGSKA (reference sequence). The chain's CDR3 is CSAGGLAGYSYEQYF. DNA of the CDR3: TGCAGTGCTGGTGGACTAGCGGGATATTCCTACGAGCAGTACTTC.

This clonotype was seen ten or more times. The V call is TRBV29-1, the J call TRBJ2-1, with 11 nucleotides matching TRBD2. Looked up from germline, CDR1 is SQVTM and CDR2 is ANQGSEA. The CDR3 covers 16 residues. After removal of 6 bases from V and 0 bases from J, the junction contained 7 bases not matched to a gene. Written as DNA, the CDR3 is TGCAGCGTCGTGGGACTAGCGGTGAGCTCCTACAATGAGCAGTTCTTC. Protein sequence: CSVVGLAVSSYNEQFF.

This clonotype was detected many times. The rearrangement uses TRBV7-2 and TRBJ2-3; TRBD2 matches at 7 bases. Unmatched junction bases numbered 4, after V lost 5 bases and J lost 2 bases. Germline V CDR1 and CDR2: SGHTA, FQGNSA. This CDR3 comprises 14 residues. The CDR3 DNA reads as TGTGCCAGCAGCGGCGGGAGTTTCACAGATACGCAGTATTTT. Protein: CASSGGSFTDTQYF.

This clonotype has ten or more counts. J is TRBJ1-4 and V is TRBV4-3; tentative D call: TRBD1 (5 bases). The CDR3 totals 14 residues. Germline CDR1 LGHNA, CDR2 YSLEER. Trimming removed 3 bases at V and 8 bases at J, with 13 bases between. CDR3 nucleotides: TGCGCCAGCAGCCACCAGGGAGAGATCGAAAAACTGTTTTTT. Translation gives CASSHQGEIEKLFF.

The sample holds a few counts of this clonotype. V gene TRBV6-2 or TRBV6-3 combines with J gene TRBJ2-7; D unresolved. The germline V and J ends were trimmed by 0 bases and 1 base, with 7 bases remaining between them. Germline values: CDR1 MNHEY, CDR2 SVGEGT. The CDR3 spans 14 residues. Here the CDR3 reads CASSYSGQSYEQYF. The CDR3 region has the DNA TGTGCCAGCAGTTACTCCGGGCAATCCTACGAGCAGTACTTC.

This clonotype was found many times. The chain joins TRBV12-3 or TRBV12-4 to TRBJ2-3, with D possibly being TRBD2 (6 bases). The CDR3 consists of 12 residues. V shed 7 bases and J shed 5 bases, with 10 bases lying between them. As DNA, the CDR3 is TGTGCCAGCATGGTCGGGGGAGATACGCAGTATTTT. Protein sequence: CASMVGGDTQYF.

This clonotype was seen at least ten times. The chain uses TRBV27 and TRBJ2-4; D not certain. Per the germline V gene, CDR1 is MNHEY and CDR2 is SMNVEV (reference sequence). CDR3 length: 14 residues. Trimming left V 0 bases short and J 6 bases short, with 9 bases between. CDR3 sequence (DNA): TGTGCCAGCAGTTTATCTCTTAGGGCAAACATTCAGTACTTC. Its protein is CASSLSLRANIQYF.

This clonotype was seen many times. This rearrangement joins TRBV5-6 to TRBJ2-6; a possible D gene is TRBD1 (5 bases). CDR1 and CDR2 (germline): SGHDT, YYEEEE. V was cut by 4 bases and J by 0 bases, with 11 bases left in between. The length of the CDR3 is 16 residues. This chain's CDR3 is CASSETRVSGANVLTF. As DNA, the CDR3 is TGTGCCAGCAGCGAGACCAGGGTCTCTGGGGCCAACGTCCTGACTTTC.

The sample holds many counts of this clonotype. This chain links TRBV5-1 with TRBJ2-1, with no clear D. Germline V CDR1 and CDR2: SGHRS, YFSETQ. CDR3 length equals 14 residues. The V end lost 0 bases, the J end lost 4 bases, and 8 bases lay between the germline ends. The CDR3 is CASSLDSRYNEQFF. In DNA, the CDR3 is TGCGCCAGCAGCTTGGACAGCCGATACAATGAGCAGTTCTTC.

In this sample, this clonotype turned up many times. V gene TRBV28 combines with J gene TRBJ2-5, with 9 bases identical to TRBD2. The V and J ends lost 2 bases and 3 bases, in that order; junction bases with no gene match: 1. Germline loops: CDR1 MDHEN, CDR2 SYDVKM. CDR3 length equals 14 residues. As DNA, the CDR3 is TGTGCCAGCAGTTTACTAGCGGGGAAAGAGACCCAGTACTTC. Its protein product is CASSLLAGKETQYF.

Notes on this clonotype: This may be a read error, as it is one base from a much larger clone. No conserved phenylalanine or tryptophan ends this CDR3, so it is likely a read error. V usage is TRBV7-9 and J usage is TRBJ2-3, with D perhaps matching TRBD2 (5 bases). The CDR3 contains 14 residues. From germline, CDR1 is SEHNR and CDR2 FQNEAQ (reference sequence). The CDR3 region is CASSLAQGTDTQYI. The DNA of the CDR3 is TGTGCCAGCAGCCTAGCCCAGGGCACAGATACGCAGTATATT.